A selection of T cell receptor beta chains follows, all from one sample in a study of cytomegalovirus exposure and HLA in healthy donors. Profiled with immunoSEQ multiplex PCR; TCRdb holds only in-frame clones, not every one. This table holds around 200,000 clones, under 85% found once. Specimen: PBMCs. These receptors originate from a man over 45 in good health and CMV-seronegative. Each CDR3 is given without its conserved first and last residue. The order of the fields is CDR3 length, J gene, V gene, CDR3 protein.

14,TRBJ2-3,TRBV9,ASSVGQGSFTDTQY
14,TRBJ2-6,TRBV5-6,ASSLDLLSGANVLT
12,TRBJ1-2,TRBV2,ASRSGQGRWGYT
13,TRBJ1-2,TRBV28,ASSPHTGSGYGYT
11,TRBJ1-1,TRBV19,ASNTLQYTEAF
11,TRBJ2-7,TRBV30,ACQDRVRGEQY
12,TRBJ1-4,TRBV7-9,ASSNRDSNEKLF
13,TRBJ1-6,TRBV2,ASTSDISYNSPLH
11,TRBJ1-1,TRBV5-4,ASSRALNTEAF
15,TRBJ1-5,TRBV6-1,ASSGRQGRVSNQPQH
13,TRBJ2-2,TRBV4-3,ASSLAGPQTGELF
15,TRBJ2-1,TRBV18,ASSPDVRAVWYNEQF
14,TRBJ1-5,TRBV12-5,ASGPNSPDGKQPQH
11,TRBJ2-5,TRBV7-2,ASSYDRGETQY
15,TRBJ2-1,TRBV28,ASRSSTYYRTYNEQF
13,TRBJ2-5,TRBV7-2,ASSLGRGVPETQY
10,TRBJ2-1,TRBV5-1,ASSFPSNEQF
14,TRBJ2-4,TRBV19,ASSPHPTGRGDIQY
12,TRBJ2-3,TRBV2,ASMQGRVSDTQY
11,TRBJ1-1,TRBV6-5,ASSYRQNTEAF
15,TRBJ1-2,TRBV5-6,AGSLRGQIQTNYGYT
12,TRBJ1-2,TRBV7-8,ASSLDNTNYGYT
12,TRBJ1-1,TRBV14,ASSQELFNTEAF
13,TRBJ1-2,TRBV16,ASSQNQGGGGGYT
13,TRBJ2-1,TRBV4-2,ASSHAETSPNEQF
13,TRBJ2-7,TRBV6-5,ASSYSFAGGYEQY
13,TRBJ2-3,TRBV9,ASSVVGRVADTQY
13,TRBJ2-1,TRBV4-1,ASSPDRGYYNEQF
12,TRBJ2-7,TRBV19,ASSKGQGSYEQY
14,TRBJ2-3,TRBV18,ASSNLAGARADTQY
15,TRBJ2-5,TRBV7-6,ASSSQGAMGYQETQY
13,TRBJ2-7,TRBV5-1,ASSLARPESYEQY
17,TRBJ2-5,TRBV1,TSSPKPGTRVFSRETQY
13,TRBJ2-2,TRBV5-6,ASSPTSVLAGELF
13,TRBJ2-7,TRBV6-5,ASSSDVPGKGEQY
12,TRBJ2-5,TRBV30,AWSSTTYEETQY
13,TRBJ2-1,TRBV5-6,ASSLGQSSYNEQF
11,TRBJ1-6,TRBV16,ASSFGTTSPLH
14,TRBJ2-3,TRBV7-9,ASSLSGSGSGDTQY
11,TRBJ2-2,TRBV27,ASTRSNTGELF
13,TRBJ2-5,TRBV19,ASSLNRGTQETQY
12,TRBJ2-1,TRBV7-2,ASSFIFAYNEQF
14,TRBJ2-3,TRBV11-2,ASSLGLAGIPDTQY
11,TRBJ1-2,TRBV9,ASSLPGYYGYT
13,.,TRBV7-8,ASSFAGQGDGEQY